This T cell receptor (beta chain) was found in a study of cytomegalovirus exposure and HLA in healthy donors. Across the whole study: The platform used for the 95 to 150 validation repertoires matched that of the roughly 670 first-cohort repertoires, a later analysis reported.

CDR3 length: 13 residues. The V and J ends lost 3 bases and 5 bases, in that order; junction bases with no gene match: 6. Germline values: CDR1 SQVTM, CDR2 ANQGSEA. The assay was immunoSEQ multiplex PCR, and TCRdb's table has in-frame clones only and misses some. The sample lists 200,000 or so clones, 84% occurring once. Sequencing was done on a sample of PBMCs. The chain links TRBV29-1 to TRBJ1-1; the match to TRBD1 covers 7 bases. The clonotype comes from a woman in her 30s in good health and CMV-seropositive. CDR3: CSVEGLQGTEAFF. The CDR3 bases are TGCAGCGTTGAGGGGTTACAGGGGACTGAAGCTTTCTTT.